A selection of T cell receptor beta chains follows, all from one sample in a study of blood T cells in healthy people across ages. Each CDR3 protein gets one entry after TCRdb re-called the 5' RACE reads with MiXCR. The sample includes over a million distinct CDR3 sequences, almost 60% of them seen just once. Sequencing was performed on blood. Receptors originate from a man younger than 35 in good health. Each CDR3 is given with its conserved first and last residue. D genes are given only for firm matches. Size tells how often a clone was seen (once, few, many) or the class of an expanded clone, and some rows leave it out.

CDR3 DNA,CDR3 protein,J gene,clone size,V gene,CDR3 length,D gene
TGCAGTGCTCCGAAAAAGGGACTAGCGGATGCCTACAATGAGCAGTTCTTC,CSAPKKGLADAYNEQFF,TRBJ2-1,.,TRBV20-1,17,TRBD2
TGCAGTGTCAAAACCGCGGGGATTAACTATGGCTACACCTTC,CSVKTAGINYGYTF,TRBJ1-2,.,TRBV20-1,14,.
TGTGCCAGCAGTCGTCCCCGCTCTGGGGCCAACGTCCTGACTTTC,CASSRPRSGANVLTF,TRBJ2-6,.,TRBV7-2,15,.
TGCGCCAGCAGCCAAGGGACAGGGGGCGTCAACATCTACGAGCAGTACTTC,CASSQGTGGVNIYEQYF,TRBJ2-7,.,TRBV4-1,17,TRBD1
TGCGCCAGCAGCTTGGATGTCGCAGGGAGCTACGAGCAGTACTTC,CASSLDVAGSYEQYF,TRBJ2-7,.,TRBV5-1,15,.
TGTGCCAGCACCCCCTCCAGGGCACATCAGCCCCAGCATTTT,CASTPSRAHQPQHF,TRBJ1-5,once,TRBV12-3/TRBV12-4,14,.
TGTGCCAGCAGCCAAGATCAGGGGGTCGAGCAGTACTTC,CASSQDQGVEQYF,TRBJ2-7,once,TRBV4-2,13,TRBD1
TGTGCCAGCAGCCAAGATGACAGAGTCTATGGCTACACCTTC,CASSQDDRVYGYTF,TRBJ1-2,.,TRBV14,14,.
TGTGCCAGCAGTTCACAGGGTTTTGGGGCCAACGTCCTGACTTTC,CASSSQGFGANVLTF,TRBJ2-6,.,TRBV6-4,15,.
TGTGCCAGCAGTCTCCTCCCCGGGGAGCCAGATACGCAGTATTTT,CASSLLPGEPDTQYF,TRBJ2-3,.,TRBV28,15,.
TGTGCCAGCAGCCGTGGCGGGGTAGGATTAAGGACAGATACGCAGTATTTT,CASSRGGVGLRTDTQYF,TRBJ2-3,.,TRBV7-2,17,.
TGTGCCAGCAGCCTCGGGGGTTCGTGGACAGATACGCAGTATTTT,CASSLGGSWTDTQYF,TRBJ2-3,.,TRBV3-1,15,.
TGCGCCAGCAGCTCAGACACGATTTATGGCTACACCTTC,CASSSDTIYGYTF,TRBJ1-2,once,TRBV5-1,13,.
TGCAGCGTCGCAGGCGGGGGGCCATCCTACAATGAGCAGTTCTTC,CSVAGGGPSYNEQFF,TRBJ2-1,few,TRBV29-1,15,TRBD2
TGTGCCAGCAGTTCCAGGGACATGAACACTGAAGCTTTCTTT,CASSSRDMNTEAFF,TRBJ1-1,.,TRBV6-5,14,.
TGTGCCAGCACCCTCGAAGGGTCCAGCTATGGCTACACCTTC,CASTLEGSSYGYTF,TRBJ1-2,.,TRBV13,14,.